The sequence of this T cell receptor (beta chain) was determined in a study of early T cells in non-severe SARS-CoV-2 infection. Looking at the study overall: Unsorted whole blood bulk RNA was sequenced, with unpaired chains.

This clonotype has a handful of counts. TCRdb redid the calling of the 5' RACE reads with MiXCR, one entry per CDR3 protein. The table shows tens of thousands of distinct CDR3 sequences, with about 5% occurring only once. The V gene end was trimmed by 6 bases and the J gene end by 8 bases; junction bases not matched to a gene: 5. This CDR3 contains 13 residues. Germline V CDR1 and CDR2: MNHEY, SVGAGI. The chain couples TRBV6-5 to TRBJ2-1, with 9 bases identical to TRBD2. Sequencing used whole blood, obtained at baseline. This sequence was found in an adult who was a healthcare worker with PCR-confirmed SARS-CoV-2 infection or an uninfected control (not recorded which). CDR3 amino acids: CASSPGLAYEQFF. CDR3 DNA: TGTGCCAGCAGCCCCGGACTAGCGTATGAGCAGTTCTTC.